This entry features one T cell receptor beta chain sequence. Its antigen is still unknown. No base qualities exist here, and no much larger clone lies one base off it. Cut back by 1 base and 1 base, the V and J ends lie 11 bases apart. Spanning cysteine to phenylalanine, the CDR3 consists of 14 amino acids. CDR3 DNA only is kept here, 42 bases in frame from base 1. CDR1 and CDR2, per the germline V gene, are SQVTM and ANQGSEA. These data are taken from a study of cytomegalovirus exposure and HLA in healthy donors (TCRdb year 2017). Broadly, across the study: According to a later analysis, the roughly 120 validation repertoires were produced on the same platform as the approximately 600 repertoires of the first cohort. The study combined high-throughput TCR immunosequencing, statistical association of individual TCRs with disease status, and machine learning to predict cytomegalovirus infection status. Besides the first cohort of roughly 640 subjects, a separate validation cohort made up of 120 different subjects was used. The study aimed to test whether signatures of past pathogen exposure could be identified by cataloging public T cell receptors.

The library was generated by the immunoSEQ multiplex PCR assay. In the paper's pipeline: A statistical classification framework was built for diagnosing cytomegalovirus status from the catalog of TCR beta chain sequences. This is the immuneACCESS table as TCRdb keeps it, with only in-frame sequences that have V and J called. A part of the clones is gone; compared with another copy, unresolved V genes explain less than half, and the rest is unexplained. V and J calls and clone size are given by that table; D and trimming were obtained from the DNA. The table for this sample lists about 70,000 clones; around 92% of them were counted only once. The top ten clonotypes cover about 5% of the sample. Overall study outcomes, separate from this receptor: The classifier was reported to diagnose cytomegalovirus status with high specificity and sensitivity in both the original and validation cohorts. The authors suggested that the approach could potentially be generalized to other disease states and immunological phenotypes. While some public TCRs were present in many individuals, most TCR sequences turned up only very rarely across donors. In vitro tests confirmed that a few of the cytomegalovirus-associated TCR beta chains recognize cytomegalovirus antigens. Of the cluster scores, 90% to 95% were above 0 in a later analysis, which found that TCRs clustered in the first cohort also tended to co-occur in the 120 validation repertoires. All 110 or so repertoires were used to score co-occurrence in the validation cohort in a later analysis, because that analysis had no HLA typing for the cohort. The study listed 164 TCR beta chains as associated with cytomegalovirus.

Donors formed part of the validation cohort, which comprised about 130 subjects and was distinct from the first cohort of under 850 subjects. The sequencing input was PBMCs. Recombination joined TRBV29-1 with TRBJ2-7; TRBD1 might be the D gene, on 5 matching bases. This TCR was sampled from a man aged 18-30 years in good health and CMV-seropositive. The DNA sequence is given as TGCAGCGTTGAAGCTCAGGGTCGGTCCTACGAGCAGTACTTC. The translation is CSVEAQGRSYEQYF.